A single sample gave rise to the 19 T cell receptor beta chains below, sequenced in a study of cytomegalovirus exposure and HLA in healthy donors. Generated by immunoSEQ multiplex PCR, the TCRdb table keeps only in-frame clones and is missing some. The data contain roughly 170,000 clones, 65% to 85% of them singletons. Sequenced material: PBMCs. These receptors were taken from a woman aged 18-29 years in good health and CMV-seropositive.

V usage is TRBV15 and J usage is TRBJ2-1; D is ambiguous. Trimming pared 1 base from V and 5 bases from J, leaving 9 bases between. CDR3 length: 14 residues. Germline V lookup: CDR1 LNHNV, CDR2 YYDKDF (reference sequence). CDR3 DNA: TGTGCCACCAGCAGAGTCCAGTCCCACAATGAGCAGTTCTTC. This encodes CATSRVQSHNEQFF.

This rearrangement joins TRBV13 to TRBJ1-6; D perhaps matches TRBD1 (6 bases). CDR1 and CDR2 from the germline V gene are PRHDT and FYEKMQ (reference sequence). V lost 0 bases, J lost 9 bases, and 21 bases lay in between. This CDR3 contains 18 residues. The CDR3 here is CASSLGALGWGRGSPLHF. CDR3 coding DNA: TGTGCCAGCAGCTTAGGGGCCCTAGGCTGGGGGCGAGGTTCACCCCTCCACTTT.

The CDR3 sequence: CAWKGTGELFF. CDR3 in DNA: TGTGCCTGGAAGGGGACCGGGGAGCTGTTTTTT. The rearrangement links TRBV13 to TRBJ2-2, with a tentative D call TRBD1 (5 bases). Trimming pared 11 bases from V and 5 bases from J, leaving 9 bases between. The CDR3 runs 11 residues. Germline CDR1 and CDR2: PRHDT and FYEKMQ (reference sequence). Variable domain in full (rest from reference TRBV13 and TRBJ2-2): AAGVIQSPRHLIKEKRETATLKCYPIPRHDTVYWYQQGPGQDPQFLISFYEKMQSDKGSIPDRFSAQQFSDYHSELNMSSLELGDSALYFCAWKGTGELFFGEGSRLTVL.

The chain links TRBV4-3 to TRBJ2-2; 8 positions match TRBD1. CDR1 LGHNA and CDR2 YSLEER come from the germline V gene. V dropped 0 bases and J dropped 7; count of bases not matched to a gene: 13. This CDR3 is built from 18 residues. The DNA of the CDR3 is TGCGCCAGCAGCCAAGATAGATCGTCCCAGGGGGCAAACGGGGAGCTGTTTTTT. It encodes CASSQDRSSQGANGELFF.

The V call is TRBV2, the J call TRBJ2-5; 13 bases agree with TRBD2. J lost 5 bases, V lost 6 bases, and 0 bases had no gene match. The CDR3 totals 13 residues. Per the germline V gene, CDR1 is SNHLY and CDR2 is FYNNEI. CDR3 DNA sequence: TGTGCCAGCAGACTAGCGGGGGGGGAGACCCAGTACTTC. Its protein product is CASRLAGGETQYF.

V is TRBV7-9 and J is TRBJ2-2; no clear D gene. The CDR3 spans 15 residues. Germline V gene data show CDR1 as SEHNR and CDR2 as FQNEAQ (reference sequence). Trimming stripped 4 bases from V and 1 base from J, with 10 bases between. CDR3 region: CASSSGNRNTGELFF. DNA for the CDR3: TGTGCCAGCAGCTCCGGAAACAGGAACACCGGGGAGCTGTTTTTT.

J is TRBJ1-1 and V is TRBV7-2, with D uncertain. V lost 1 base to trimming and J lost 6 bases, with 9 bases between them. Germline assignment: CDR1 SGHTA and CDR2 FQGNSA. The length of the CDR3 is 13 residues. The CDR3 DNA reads TGTGCCAGCAGCTTAGGTGGAGGTGCTGAAGCTTTCTTT. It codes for CASSLGGGAEAFF.

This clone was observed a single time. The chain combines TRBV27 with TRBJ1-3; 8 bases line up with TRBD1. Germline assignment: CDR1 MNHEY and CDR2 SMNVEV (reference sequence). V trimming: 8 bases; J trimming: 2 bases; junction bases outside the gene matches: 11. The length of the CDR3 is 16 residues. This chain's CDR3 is CASSNRGKWAGNTIYF. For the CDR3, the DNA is TGTGCCAGCTCCAACAGGGGGAAATGGGCTGGAAACACCATATATTTT.

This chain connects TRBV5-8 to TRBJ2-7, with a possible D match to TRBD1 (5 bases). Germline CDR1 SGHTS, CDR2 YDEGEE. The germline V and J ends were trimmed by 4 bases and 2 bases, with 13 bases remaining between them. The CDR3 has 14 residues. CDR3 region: CASSPAGSTYEQYF. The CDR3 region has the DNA TGTGCCAGCAGCCCTGCAGGGTCGACCTACGAGCAGTACTTC. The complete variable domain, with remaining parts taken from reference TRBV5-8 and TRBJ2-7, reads EAGVTQSPTHLIKTRGQQATLRCSPISGHTSVYWYQQALGLGLQFLLWYDEGEERNRGNFPPRFSGRQFPNYSSELNVNALELEDSALYLCASSPAGSTYEQYFGPGTRLTVT.

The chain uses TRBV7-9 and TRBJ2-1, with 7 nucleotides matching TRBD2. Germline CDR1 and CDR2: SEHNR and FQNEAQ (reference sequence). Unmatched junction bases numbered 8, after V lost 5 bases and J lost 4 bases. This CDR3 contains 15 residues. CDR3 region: CASSPRGEVYNEQFF. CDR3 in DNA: TGTGCCAGCAGCCCTCGGGGGGAAGTTTACAATGAGCAGTTCTTC.

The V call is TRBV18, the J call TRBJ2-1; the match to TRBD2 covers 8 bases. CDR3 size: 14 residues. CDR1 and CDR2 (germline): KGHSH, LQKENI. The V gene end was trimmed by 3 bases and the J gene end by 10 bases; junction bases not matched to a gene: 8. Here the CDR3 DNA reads TGTGCCAGCTCACCCCCGGGGGGGCCGGGGGAGCAGTTCTTC. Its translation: CASSPPGGPGEQFF.

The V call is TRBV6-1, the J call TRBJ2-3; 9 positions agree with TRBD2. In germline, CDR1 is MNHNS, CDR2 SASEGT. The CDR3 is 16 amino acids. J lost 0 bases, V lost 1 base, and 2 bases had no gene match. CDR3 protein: CASSEGAGGSTDTQYF. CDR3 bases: TGTGCCAGCAGTGAAGGAGCGGGGGGCAGCACAGATACGCAGTATTTT.

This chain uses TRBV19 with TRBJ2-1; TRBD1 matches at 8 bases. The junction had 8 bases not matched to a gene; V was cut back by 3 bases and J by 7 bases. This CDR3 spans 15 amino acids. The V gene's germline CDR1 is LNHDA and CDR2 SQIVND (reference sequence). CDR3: CASSMAGGTMNEQFF. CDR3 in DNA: TGTGCCAGTAGTATGGCAGGGGGCACAATGAATGAGCAGTTCTTC.

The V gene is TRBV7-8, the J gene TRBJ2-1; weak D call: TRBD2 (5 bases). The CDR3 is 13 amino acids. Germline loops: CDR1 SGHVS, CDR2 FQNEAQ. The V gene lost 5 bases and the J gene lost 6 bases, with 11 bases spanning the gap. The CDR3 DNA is TGTGCCAGCAGCGAGGGCAGACTCAATGAGCAGTTCTTC. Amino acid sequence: CASSEGRLNEQFF.

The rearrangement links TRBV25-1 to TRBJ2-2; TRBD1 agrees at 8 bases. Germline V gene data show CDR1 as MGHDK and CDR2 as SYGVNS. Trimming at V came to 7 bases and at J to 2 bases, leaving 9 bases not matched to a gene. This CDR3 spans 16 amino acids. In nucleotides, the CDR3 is TGTGCCAGCAAACCTCCCGGGACAGGAAACACCGGGGAGCTGTTTTTT. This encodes CASKPPGTGNTGELFF.

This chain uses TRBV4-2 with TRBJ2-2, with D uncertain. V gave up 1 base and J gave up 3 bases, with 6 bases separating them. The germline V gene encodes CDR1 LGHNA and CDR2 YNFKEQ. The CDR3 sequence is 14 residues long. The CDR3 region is CASSQVSYTGELFF. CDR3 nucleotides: TGTGCCAGCAGCCAAGTAAGCTACACCGGGGAGCTGTTTTTT.

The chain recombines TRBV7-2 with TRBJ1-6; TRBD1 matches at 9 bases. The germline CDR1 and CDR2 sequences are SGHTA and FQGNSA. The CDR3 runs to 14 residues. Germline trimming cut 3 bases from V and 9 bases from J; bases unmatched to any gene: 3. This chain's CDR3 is CASSFDRGSSPLHF. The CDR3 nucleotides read TGTGCCAGCAGCTTCGACAGGGGGAGTTCACCCCTCCACTTT.

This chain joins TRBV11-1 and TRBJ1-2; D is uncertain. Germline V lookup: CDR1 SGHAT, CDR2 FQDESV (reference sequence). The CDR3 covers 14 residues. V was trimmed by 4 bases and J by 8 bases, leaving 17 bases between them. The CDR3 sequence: CASSSTDDDTGYTF. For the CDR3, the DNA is TGTGCCAGCAGCTCGACCGATGACGACACGGGCTACACCTTC.

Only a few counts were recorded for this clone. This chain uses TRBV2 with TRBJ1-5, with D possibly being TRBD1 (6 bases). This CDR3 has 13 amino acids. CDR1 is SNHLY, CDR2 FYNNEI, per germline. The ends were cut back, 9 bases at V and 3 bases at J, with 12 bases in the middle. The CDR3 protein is CASRQATNQPQHF. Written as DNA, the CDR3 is TGTGCCAGTAGACAGGCGACCAATCAGCCCCAGCATTTT.